The 29 T cell receptor beta chains presented below share a single source sample, sequenced in a study of graft-versus-host responses after intestinal transplantation. No cognate antigen is known for these TCRs. Profiled with immunoSEQ multiplex PCR; TCRdb holds only in-frame clones, not every one. Of 80,000 to 90,000 clones in the sample, roughly 92% were seen once. The specimen was unstimulated CD4+ T cells sorted from spleen or lymph node cells, collected before intestinal transplant. The receptor source for this set is a human donor who received an intestinal transplant.

This chain connects TRBV30 to TRBJ1-5; D remains ambiguous. CDR3 length equals 13 residues. The V end was cut by 3 bases, the J end by 4 bases, with 10 bases between. Germline CDR1 and CDR2: GTSNPN and SVGIG (reference sequence). For the CDR3, the DNA is TGTGCCTGGAGCGACATAAAAAATCAGCCCCAGCATTTT. Protein: CAWSDIKNQPQHF.

V is TRBV6-5 and J is TRBJ2-6; D gene uncertain. Germline assignment: CDR1 MNHEY and CDR2 SVGAGI. Trimming cost V 0 bases and J 2 bases, with 2 bases left between them. CDR3 length: 14 amino acids. This CDR3 is CASSYSPGANVLTF. As DNA, the CDR3 is TGTGCCAGCAGTTACTCCCCTGGGGCCAACGTCCTGACTTTC.

This clone was detected only a few times. The chain employs TRBV7-9 and TRBJ1-3; D call uncertain. The length of the CDR3 is 13 residues. Germline CDR1 and CDR2: SEHNR and FQNEAQ (reference sequence). The V gene lost 5 bases and the J gene lost 4 bases, with 9 bases spanning the gap. CDR3 in DNA: TGTGCCAGCAGCCCCGAGTACGGAAACACCATATATTTT. Protein sequence: CASSPEYGNTIYF.

V gene TRBV5-1 combines with J gene TRBJ2-4; 7 nucleotides align to TRBD1. The trim removed 0 bases at V and 7 bases at J, leaving 4 bases unmatched. This CDR3 has 14 residues. Per germline, CDR1 SGHRS and CDR2 YFSETQ. CDR3 DNA: TGCGCCAGCAGCTTGGGACAGGGTGGGAACATTCAGTACTTC. Amino acid sequence: CASSLGQGGNIQYF.

The rearrangement uses TRBV28 and TRBJ1-2, with 10 bases that match TRBD1. The CDR3 contains 14 residues. V was clipped by 6 bases and J by 7 bases; unmatched bases: 8. The V gene's germline CDR1 is MDHEN and CDR2 SYDVKM. CDR3 bases: TGTGCCAGCAGACCCCCGGGACAGGGGTTTGGCTACACCTTC. Amino acid sequence: CASRPPGQGFGYTF.

V gene TRBV29-1 combines with J gene TRBJ1-1; D might be TRBD1 (5 bases). Per the germline V gene, CDR1 is SQVTM and CDR2 is ANQGSEA. The length of the CDR3 is 11 residues. V was clipped by 4 bases and J by 3 bases, with 6 bases between them. CDR3: CSVAGDTEAFF. The CDR3 DNA follows: TGCAGCGTTGCGGGGGACACTGAAGCTTTCTTT. The full variable domain, with the rest looked up from reference TRBV29-1 and TRBJ1-1, is SAVISQKPSRDICQRGTSLTIQCQVDSQVTMMFWYRQQPGQSLTLIATANQGSEATYESGFVIDKFPISRPNLTFSTLTVSNMSPEDSSIYLCSVAGDTEAFFGQGTRLTVV.

The V and J genes are TRBV7-9 and TRBJ2-5; TRBD1 aligns across 7 bases. This CDR3 has 16 amino acids. Losses at the gene ends were 1 base for V and 5 bases for J; bases not matched to a gene: 10. Germline values: CDR1 SEHNR, CDR2 FQNEAQ (reference sequence). The DNA of the CDR3 is TGTGCCAGCAGCTTAGTGGGGACAGCGTTGGGGGAGACCCAGTACTTC. Protein product: CASSLVGTALGETQYF. The full variable domain, in which reference TRBV7-9 and TRBJ2-5 provide the parts outside the CDR3, is DTGVSQNPRHKITKRGQNVTFRCDPISEHNRLYWYRQTLGQGPEFLTYFQNEAQLEKSRLLSDRFSAERPKGSFSTLEIQRTEQGDSAMYLCASSLVGTALGETQYFGPGTRLLVL.

The chain is built from TRBV6-5 and TRBJ1-6; D perhaps matches TRBD1 (6 bases). The CDR3 sequence is 12 residues long. Trimming cost V 7 bases and J 10 bases, with 11 bases left between them. Germline CDR1 is MNHEY and CDR2 is SVGAGI. This CDR3 is CASTRRGSPLHF. The CDR3 region has the DNA TGTGCCAGCACTAGAAGGGGGTCACCCCTCCACTTT.

This clone was recorded only once. This sequence joins TRBV30 and TRBJ2-1; 12 bases align to TRBD1. The CDR3 extends over 16 amino acids. In germline, CDR1 is GTSNPN, CDR2 SVGIG (reference sequence). V lost 1 base, J lost 8 bases, and 9 bases stayed unmatched. CDR3 nucleotides: TGTGCCTGGAGTGCATGGGGACAGGGGGCTTGGGATGAGCAGTTCTTC. This sequence encodes CAWSAWGQGAWDEQFF.

This clone was observed once. V is TRBV18 and J is TRBJ2-4; D unresolved. The germline CDR1 and CDR2 sequences are KGHSH and LQKENI. The CDR3 covers 15 residues. The V end lost 3 bases, the J end lost 0 bases, and 9 bases lay between the germline ends. CDR3 bases: TGTGCCAGCTCACCCCAGGACGGAGCCAAAAACATTCAGTACTTC. This encodes CASSPQDGAKNIQYF.

This clone came up once. This chain uses TRBV7-9 with TRBJ2-5; 9 nucleotides agree with TRBD2. This CDR3 has 16 residues. V was pared by 5 bases and J by 1 base, with 8 bases of the junction left unmatched. Germline values: CDR1 SEHNR, CDR2 FQNEAQ (reference sequence). This CDR3 is CASSLTQTSGQETQYF. CDR3 DNA: TGTGCCAGCAGCCTCACCCAGACTAGCGGCCAAGAGACCCAGTACTTC.

This clone was recorded once. The V gene is TRBV29-1, the J gene TRBJ1-1; D ambiguous. The germline gives CDR1 SQVTM, CDR2 ANQGSEA. Trimming left V 4 bases short and J 0 bases short, with 6 bases between. There are 12 residues in the CDR3. The CDR3 sequence: CSVGRLNTEAFF. CDR3 sequence (DNA): TGCAGCGTTGGGCGGTTGAACACTGAAGCTTTCTTT.

This clone appeared a single time. This chain links TRBV6-5 with TRBJ1-2, with a weak D call TRBD1 (6 bases). The germline gives CDR1 MNHEY, CDR2 SVGAGI. V dropped 7 bases and J dropped 7 bases, with 16 bases sitting between them. This CDR3 spans 13 amino acids. CDR3 bases: TGTGCCAGCAATAACCCAGGGGCATTTGGCTACACCTTC. Its translation: CASNNPGAFGYTF.

The chain combines TRBV5-6 with TRBJ1-1; no clear D gene. The CDR3 spans 14 residues. Germline-derived CDR1 and CDR2 are SGHDT and YYEEEE. Trimming shortened V by 0 bases and J by 5 bases, and 11 bases separated the two germline ends. The CDR3 sequence is CASSLGPIWTEAFF. In nucleotides, the CDR3 is TGTGCCAGCAGCTTGGGGCCAATCTGGACTGAAGCTTTCTTT.

The chain recombines TRBV7-9 with TRBJ2-7; possibly TRBD2 for D (6 bases). Germline-derived CDR1 and CDR2 are SEHNR and FQNEAQ (reference sequence). V dropped 1 base and J dropped 4 bases, with 17 bases sitting between them. The CDR3 is 16 residues long. The chain's CDR3 is CASSLGPKTSGYEQYF. The DNA for the CDR3 is TGTGCCAGCAGCTTAGGTCCTAAAACGAGCGGGTACGAGCAGTACTTC.

The chain links TRBV7-8 to TRBJ2-7; TRBD2 agrees at 10 bases. CDR3 length equals 14 residues. J lost 6 bases, V lost 4 bases, and 6 bases had no gene match. Germline V gene lookup returns CDR1 SGHVS and CDR2 FQNEAQ. The CDR3 reads CASSSLAGEGEQYF. The CDR3, as DNA: TGTGCCAGCAGCTCCCTAGCGGGAGAGGGCGAGCAGTACTTC. The variable domain in full, with the rest retrieved from reference TRBV7-8 and TRBJ2-7, is GAGVSQSPRYKVAKRGQDVALRCDPISGHVSLFWYQQALGQGPEFLTYFQNEAQLDKSGLPSDRFFAERPEGSVSTLKIQRTQQEDSAVYLCASSSLAGEGEQYFGPGTRLTVT.

This clone appeared a single time. The genes are TRBV6-1 and TRBJ1-3; D is unclear. Between the trimmed V and J ends, which lost 8 bases and 4 bases, there was a span of 6 bases. Per germline, CDR1 MNHNS and CDR2 SASEGT. This CDR3 is built from 11 residues. Here the CDR3 DNA reads TGTGCCAGCGGTACGGGAAACACCATATATTTT. Translated, it gives CASGTGNTIYF.

Worth noting for this clone: Additional DNA sequences in this sample encode the identical CDR3. The chain joins TRBV18 to TRBJ1-3; D is undetermined. The V and J ends lost 6 bases and 0 bases respectively, with 18 bases between them. The V gene's germline CDR1 is KGHSH and CDR2 LQKENI. The CDR3 extends over 17 amino acids. The CDR3, as DNA: TGTGCCAGCTCGCTCTACAGCAACGAAGCCTCTGGAAACACCATATATTTT. The encoded protein is CASSLYSNEASGNTIYF. The whole variable domain, filled in from reference TRBV18 and TRBJ1-3, reads NAGVMQNPRHLVRRRGQEARLRCSPMKGHSHVYWYRQLPEEGLKFMVYLQKENIIDESGMPKERFSAEFPKEGPSILRIQQVVRGDSAAYFCASSLYSNEASGNTIYFGEGSWLTVV.

By frequency in the sample, this clone is medium-sized. The chain carries TRBV5-4 and TRBJ2-6, with 7 bases fitting TRBD1. The CDR3 has 17 residues. V lost 7 bases and J lost 0; bases outside the gene matches: 10. CDR1 and CDR2 (germline): SGHNT, YYREEE (reference sequence). CDR3 protein: CASGPTGPYSGANVLTF. The CDR3 nucleotides read TGTGCCAGCGGACCGACAGGGCCTTACTCTGGGGCCAACGTCCTGACTTTC.

For this clone: Relative to the germline gene, one junction end is altered; a read error may explain this. The V call is TRBV5-1, the J call TRBJ1-1; D call uncertain. This CDR3 region has 14 residues. Germline CDR1 reads SGHRS; CDR2 reads YFSETQ. The CDR3: CASRRGGRNTKAFF. As DNA, the CDR3 is TGCGCCAGCAGAAGAGGTGGGAGGAACACTAAAGCTTTCTTT.

About this clone itself: An end of the junction differs from the germline gene, which may be a read error. V usage is TRBV7-9 and J usage is TRBJ1-5, with TRBD1 identical over 8 bases. Germline CDR1 reads SEHNR; CDR2 reads FQNEAQ (reference sequence). The CDR3 has 18 amino acids. CDR3 residues: CASSLDRGARQGNQPQHF. CDR3 DNA sequence: TGTGCCAGCAGTTTAGACAGGGGTGCGCGACAGGGCAATCAGCCCCAGCATTTT.

The chain couples TRBV18 to TRBJ1-5; D possibly corresponds to TRBD1 (5 bases). Germline-derived CDR1 and CDR2 are KGHSH and LQKENI. V shed 1 base and J shed 4 bases, with 8 bases lying between them. This CDR3 has 14 residues. In nucleotides, the CDR3 is TGTGCCAGCTCACCACGGCAGGGAAATCAGCCCCAGCATTTT. Translation gives CASSPRQGNQPQHF.

The J gene is TRBJ2-7, the V gene TRBV18; 8 bases align to TRBD1. Germline V gene data show CDR1 as KGHSH and CDR2 as LQKENI. Trimming cost V 0 bases and J 2 bases; bases outside gene matches: 12. The CDR3 totals 18 residues. CDR3 nucleotides: TGTGCCAGCTCACCACCAAGGGGGACAGGAAAAGGGACCTACGAGCAGTACTTC. This codes for CASSPPRGTGKGTYEQYF.

J is TRBJ1-2 and V is TRBV7-8; D gene uncertain. This CDR3 is 13 amino acids long. Germline CDR1 is SGHVS and CDR2 is FQNEAQ. V lost 3 bases and J 4 bases, leaving 9 bases between the germline ends. The CDR3 loop reads CASSFKEFYGYTF. CDR3 bases: TGTGCCAGCAGCTTCAAAGAATTCTATGGCTACACCTTC.

The CDR3 is CATSREVGNYYGYTF. In DNA, the CDR3 is TGTGCCACCAGCAGAGAAGTGGGGAACTACTATGGCTACACCTTC. The rearrangement links TRBV15 to TRBJ1-2; D remains unclear. CDR3 size: 15 residues. The V end was cut by 0 bases, the J end by 3 bases, with 11 bases between. CDR1 and CDR2 from the germline V gene are LNHNV and YYDKDF (reference sequence).

V is TRBV7-8 and J is TRBJ2-1; 11 nucleotides align to TRBD1. The germline CDR1 and CDR2 sequences are SGHVS and FQNEAQ. The junction had 18 bases not matched to a gene; V was cut back by 5 bases and J by 9 bases. The CDR3 covers 18 residues. The CDR3 bases are TGTGCCAGCAGCCCGGGGGCGGTGGACGGACAGGGGGCTGGTGAGCAGTTCTTC. Translated, it gives CASSPGAVDGQGAGEQFF.

V gene TRBV7-9 combines with J gene TRBJ1-2, with D hard to call. CDR1 is SEHNR, CDR2 FQNEAQ, per germline (reference sequence). V lost 1 base and J lost 4, with 10 bases in between. CDR3 length: 14 residues. CDR3 sequence reads: CASSLVPVSYGYTF. The CDR3, as DNA: TGTGCCAGCAGCTTAGTCCCCGTCAGCTATGGCTACACCTTC. Filled out from reference TRBV7-9 and TRBJ1-2, the complete variable domain reads DTGVSQNPRHKITKRGQNVTFRCDPISEHNRLYWYRQTLGQGPEFLTYFQNEAQLEKSRLLSDRFSAERPKGSFSTLEIQRTEQGDSAMYLCASSLVPVSYGYTFGSGTRLTVV.

This clone has a single count. The rearrangement links TRBV7-9 to TRBJ2-2; maybe TRBD2 (5 bases). CDR1 and CDR2 from the germline V gene are SEHNR and FQNEAQ (reference sequence). Trimming removed 5 bases from V and 2 bases from J, with 15 bases in between. The CDR3 is 16 amino acids. The CDR3 DNA sequence: TGTGCCAGCAGCCCCCCCGGGGTCGGAAACACCGGGGAGCTGTTTTTT. Amino acids: CASSPPGVGNTGELFF.

The chain combines TRBV27 with TRBJ2-7; D is possibly TRBD1 or TRBD2 (5 bases each). CDR1 is MNHEY, CDR2 SMNVEV, per germline (reference sequence). The CDR3 covers 14 residues. V was cut by 4 bases and J by 3 bases, with 13 bases left in between. Here the CDR3 reads CASSSPRDRYEQYF. CDR3 in DNA: TGTGCCAGCAGTTCCCCTCGGGACCGCTACGAGCAGTACTTC.